The 10 T cell receptor beta chains reported below all come from one sample, sequenced in a study of blood T cell repertoires in COVID-19. Sequencing used immunoSEQ multiplex PCR; TCRdb keeps in-frame clones, though not all of them. This sample yields about 270,000 clones, of which approximately 89% are seen a single time; approximately 2.4% belongs to the top ten. The material sequenced was PBMCs or T cells enriched from blood (not recorded which). The origin of the receptors is a woman aged 18-35 years who had recovered from COVID-19.

The chain combines TRBV25-1 with TRBJ1-4; TRBD1 agrees at 8 bases. CDR3 size: 18 residues. Germline V lookup: CDR1 MGHDK, CDR2 SYGVNS. After removal of 4 bases from V and 8 bases from J, the junction contained 18 bases not matched to a gene. CDR3 in amino acids: CASSATPPLRGRWEKLFF. CDR3 sequence (DNA): TGTGCCAGCAGTGCGACACCCCCTCTCAGGGGGCGGTGGGAAAAACTGTTTTTT. Based on the CDR3 plus reference TRBV25-1 and TRBJ1-4, the full variable domain is EADIYQTPRYLVIGTGKKITLECSQTMGHDKMYWYQQDPGMELHLIHYSYGVNSTEKGDLSSESTVSRIRTEHFPLTLESARPSHTSQYLCASSATPPLRGRWEKLFFGSGTQLSVL.

Written as DNA, the CDR3 is TGTGCCAGCAGCCAAGACGGCGGGGGCACAGATACGCAGTATTTT. Its translation is CASSQDGGGTDTQYF. This sequence joins TRBV14 and TRBJ2-3; maybe TRBD2 (6 bases). Germline V gene data show CDR1 as SGHDN and CDR2 as FVKESK. Trimming took off 0 bases at V and 1 base at J, with 8 bases between the two ends. This CDR3 has 15 residues.

This clone occurred a few times. The gene calls are TRBV28 and TRBJ2-2; 8 nucleotides match TRBD1. J gave up 1 base and V 2 bases, and 3 bases lay outside the gene matches. Looked up from germline, CDR1 is MDHEN and CDR2 is SYDVKM. The CDR3 has 16 amino acids. In DNA, the CDR3 is TGTGCCAGCAGTTTAGACACAGGGGGGAACACCGGGGAGCTGTTTTTT. Amino acids: CASSLDTGGNTGELFF.

The chain employs TRBV30 and TRBJ2-2; D may be TRBD1 (5 bases). Germline loops: CDR1 GTSNPN, CDR2 SVGIG (reference sequence). The ends were cut back, 8 bases at V and 0 bases at J, with 10 bases in the middle. This CDR3 has 13 amino acids. The CDR3 protein is CAVRVPNTGELFF. The CDR3 DNA follows: TGTGCCGTCAGGGTTCCGAACACCGGGGAGCTGTTTTTT.

This clone has a handful of counts. The chain links TRBV19 to TRBJ2-3; D might be TRBD2 (6 bases). Trimming shortened V by 3 bases and J by 4 bases, and 14 bases separated the two germline ends. This CDR3 contains 15 residues. Germline V CDR1 and CDR2: LNHDA, SQIVND (reference sequence). CDR3 sequence: CASSMAGFDADTQYF. The CDR3 region has the DNA TGTGCCAGTAGTATGGCGGGATTCGACGCAGATACGCAGTATTTT. Combining the CDR3 with reference TRBV19 and TRBJ2-3 gives the whole variable domain DGGITQSPKYLFRKEGQNVTLSCEQNLNHDAMYWYRQDPGQGLRLIYYSQIVNDFQKGDIAEGYSVSREKKESFPLTVTSAQKNPTAFYLCASSMAGFDADTQYFGPGTRLTVL.

This clone was detected only once. The rearrangement joins TRBV5-6 to TRBJ2-3, with a tentative D call TRBD2 (6 bases). V was clipped by 4 bases and J by 0 bases, with 12 bases between them. This CDR3 region has 15 residues. Germline V gene lookup returns CDR1 SGHDT and CDR2 YYEEEE. CDR3 loop: CASSLGTDSTDTQYF. DNA for the CDR3: TGTGCCAGCAGCCTGGGGACTGATAGCACAGATACGCAGTATTTT.

This clone has just a few counts. The gene calls are TRBV7-9 and TRBJ2-2, with D tentatively TRBD2 (6 bases). Per the germline V gene, CDR1 is SEHNR and CDR2 is FQNEAQ (reference sequence). Trimming cost V 5 bases and J 4 bases, with 26 bases left between them. This CDR3 has 19 residues. Written as DNA, the CDR3 is TGTGCCAGCAGCGCTAGTGCCCGCCTTAGCGGAGGGGCCACCGGGGAGCTGTTTTTT. Its protein is CASSASARLSGGATGELFF. The full variable domain, rest sourced from reference TRBV7-9 and TRBJ2-2, is DTGVSQNPRHKITKRGQNVTFRCDPISEHNRLYWYRQTLGQGPEFLTYFQNEAQLEKSRLLSDRFSAERPKGSFSTLEIQRTEQGDSAMYLCASSASARLSGGATGELFFGEGSRLTVL.

The rearrangement uses TRBV10-2 and TRBJ2-7, with 8 bases matching TRBD1. V was clipped by 7 bases and J by 5 bases; unmatched bases: 10. Germline V gene lookup returns CDR1 WSHSY and CDR2 SAAADI. The CDR3 length is 14 residues. Written as DNA, the CDR3 is TGCGCCAGCAATGATGACAGGGGAATAGACGAGCAGTACTTC. It yields the protein CASNDDRGIDEQYF.

CDR3 sequence reads: CASSVGTSGDYEQYF. The DNA of the CDR3 is TGTGCCAGCAGCGTGGGGACTAGCGGGGACTACGAGCAGTACTTC. This sequence joins TRBV5-6 and TRBJ2-7, with TRBD2 matching over 13 bases. The CDR3 consists of 15 residues. With 4 bases clipped from V and 3 bases from J, the junction kept 4 bases outside the gene matches. Germline V gives CDR1 SGHDT, CDR2 YYEEEE.

V usage is TRBV4-1 and J usage is TRBJ2-7, with TRBD1 matching 10 bases. CDR1 is MGHRA, CDR2 YSYEKL, per germline. Germline trimming cut 0 bases from V and 13 bases from J; bases unmatched to any gene: 6. The CDR3 contains 13 residues. The CDR3 DNA is TGCGCCAGCAGCCAAGACTTGGACAGGGGGAGATACTTC. Amino acids: CASSQDLDRGRYF.